This TCR beta chain was retrieved from a study of blood T cell repertoires in COVID-19. Study background: The study drew acute and convalescent COVID-19 samples from the United States, Italy and Spain. T cells, B-cell-depleted T cells, or PBMCs supplied cDNA or gDNA.

Germline V gives CDR1 SEHNR, CDR2 FQNEAQ (reference sequence). The CDR3 covers 12 residues. Losses at the gene ends were 3 bases for V and 6 bases for J; bases not matched to a gene: 2. In the original workflow: The assay estimated nucleated cells by amplifying reference gene primers. Assay: immunoSEQ multiplex PCR; the TCRdb copy retains only in-frame clones and omits some. From that table come the V and J calls and clone size; the DNA was used to work out D and trimming. The sample lists about 82,000 clones; about 85% were seen once. The V gene is TRBV7-9, the J gene TRBJ2-7; 7 bases map to TRBD1. What was sequenced was peripheral blood. This sequence originates from a man at least 80 years old with active or convalescent COVID-19. The CDR3 protein is CASSFSGGEQYV. DNA of the CDR3: TGTGCCAGCAGCTTCTCAGGGGGCGAGCAGTACGTC.